The 18 T cell receptor beta chains below come from one sample, sequenced in a study of a mutant IDH1 vaccine in newly diagnosed glioma. Time point noted: baseline, week 1 (first vaccination visit). Treatment of the sample: pre-vaccination baseline after standard-of-care therapy. The data were produced by immunoSEQ multiplex PCR, yet TCRdb's version contains in-frame clones alone and is incomplete. The sample records approximately 100,000 clones, 85% to 90% being singletons. The input for sequencing was PBMCs, taken from a glioma patient treated with radiotherapy, temozolomide or both. These receptors were taken from a woman aged 50 to 65 with glioma.

This clone has more than one count but fewer than ten. The rearrangement joins TRBV29-1 to TRBJ1-1; D perhaps matches TRBD1 (5 bases). CDR3 length: 12 amino acids. The V and J ends lost 6 bases and 6 bases respectively, with 14 bases between them. Germline values: CDR1 SQVTM, CDR2 ANQGSEA. The DNA for the CDR3 is TGCAGCGTACTAGGGGTACTTGCTGAAGCTTTCTTT. Protein sequence: CSVLGVLAEAFF. The full variable domain, its missing parts supplied by reference TRBV29-1 and TRBJ1-1, is SAVISQKPSRDICQRGTSLTIQCQVDSQVTMMFWYRQQPGQSLTLIATANQGSEATYESGFVIDKFPISRPNLTFSTLTVSNMSPEDSSIYLCSVLGVLAEAFFGQGTRLTVV.

The chain recombines TRBV29-1 with TRBJ2-1; D not resolved. Germline V gene lookup returns CDR1 SQVTM and CDR2 ANQGSEA. This CDR3 spans 14 amino acids. The V end was cut by 6 bases, the J end by 0 bases, with 12 bases between. The CDR3 reads CSVSGDHSYNEQFF. In DNA form, the CDR3 reads TGCAGCGTGTCCGGAGACCACTCCTACAATGAGCAGTTCTTC.

V usage is TRBV10-3 and J usage is TRBJ1-1; D unresolved. Trimming shortened V by 6 bases and J by 0 bases, and 17 bases separated the two germline ends. This CDR3 is built from 16 residues. CDR1 is ENHRY, CDR2 SYGVKD, per germline. The CDR3 region is CAIRAVDGLMNTEAFF. As DNA, the CDR3 is TGTGCCATCAGGGCTGTTGACGGGTTAATGAACACTGAAGCTTTCTTT.

The chain recombines TRBV6-6 with TRBJ1-1; D uncertain. The CDR3 spans 11 residues. Trimming took 7 bases from V and 4 from J, leaving 7 bases between them. The germline V gene has CDR1 MNHNY and CDR2 SVGAGI (reference sequence). The CDR3: CASTPSTEAFF. The DNA of the CDR3 is TGTGCCAGCACACCGAGCACTGAAGCTTTCTTT.

The chain carries TRBV10-3 and TRBJ2-5, with a weak D call TRBD1 (6 bases). V was trimmed by 2 bases and J by 1 base, leaving 14 bases between them. CDR3 length: 16 residues. Germline V gives CDR1 ENHRY, CDR2 SYGVKD. The CDR3: CAISEQGQPPQETQYF. The DNA of the CDR3 is TGTGCCATCAGTGAGCAGGGACAACCGCCCCAAGAGACCCAGTACTTC.

This clone has a single count. CDR3 loop: CASRKAAGEADTQYF. The CDR3 DNA is TGTGCTTCCCGTAAGGCAGCGGGAGAGGCAGATACGCAGTATTTT. This chain connects TRBV7-2 to TRBJ2-3; the match to TRBD2 covers 8 bases. Germline CDR1 and CDR2: SGHTA and FQGNSA. The CDR3 runs to 15 residues. The full variable domain, in which reference TRBV7-2 and TRBJ2-3 provide the parts outside the CDR3, is GAGVSQSPSNKVTEKGKDVELRCDPISGHTALYWYRQSLGQGLEFLIYFQGNSAPDKSGLPSDRFSAERTGGSVSTLTIQRTQQEDSAVYLCASRKAAGEADTQYFGPGTRLTVL.

CDR3 region: CASSPPTDTQYF. Here the CDR3 DNA reads TGTGCCAGCAGCCCGCCGACAGATACGCAGTATTTT. This rearrangement joins TRBV6-5 to TRBJ2-3; no clear D gene. Trimming removed 6 bases from V and 3 bases from J, with 7 bases in between. The CDR3 contains 12 residues. CDR1 MNHEY and CDR2 SVGAGI come from the germline V gene.

The chain combines TRBV10-2 with TRBJ2-1; tentative D call: TRBD2 (5 bases). Germline CDR1 reads WSHSY; CDR2 reads SAAADI. The CDR3 totals 15 residues. V shed 3 bases and J shed 6 bases, with 15 bases lying between them. The CDR3 sequence is CASSDRRLLTNEQFF. CDR3 coding DNA: TGCGCCAGCAGTGATCGGCGACTACTTACCAATGAGCAGTTCTTC.

The V call is TRBV6-5, the J call TRBJ2-7, with 8 bases identical to TRBD2. Germline CDR1 and CDR2: MNHEY and SVGAGI. The CDR3 runs 16 residues. The V gene end was trimmed by 2 bases and the J gene end by 4 bases; junction bases not matched to a gene: 10. CDR3 nucleotide sequence: TGTGCCAGCAGTTACGAGGCTAGCGGGTCGTCTTACGAGCAGTACTTC. Amino acid sequence: CASSYEASGSSYEQYF.

The CDR3 DNA follows: TGTGCCAGCAGGGGCGGGGCATATAACACAGATACGCAGTATTTT. Protein product: CASRGGAYNTDTQYF. The chain carries TRBV27 and TRBJ2-3, with TRBD2 as a possible D gene (6 bases). The germline V and J ends were trimmed by 6 bases and 2 bases, with 15 bases remaining between them. The CDR3 length is 15 residues. Per germline, CDR1 MNHEY and CDR2 SMNVEV (reference sequence).

The chain recombines TRBV5-1 with TRBJ2-2; 7 positions match TRBD1. The CDR3 is made up of 14 amino acids. Trimming took 5 bases from V and 5 from J; bases not matched to a gene: 6. The germline gives CDR1 SGHRS, CDR2 YFSETQ. The CDR3 loop reads CASSTGVGTGELFF. The CDR3, as DNA: TGCGCCAGCAGTACAGGGGTTGGGACCGGGGAGCTGTTTTTT.

The rearrangement joins TRBV30 to TRBJ1-2; no reliable D call. The CDR3 runs to 11 residues. Trimming took off 5 bases at V and 5 bases at J, with 9 bases between the two ends. CDR1 is GTSNPN, CDR2 SVGIG, per germline (reference sequence). The CDR3 loop reads CAWSLQYGYTF. The CDR3 DNA is TGTGCCTGGTCCCTCCAATATGGCTACACCTTC.

This clone has only one observation. The CDR3 DNA follows: TGTGCCACCAGCAGACGGAACAACTATGGCTACACCTTC. The encoded protein is CATSRRNNYGYTF. The rearrangement uses TRBV15 and TRBJ1-2; D gene ambiguous. The CDR3 extends over 13 amino acids. Trimming pared 2 bases from V and 2 bases from J, leaving 6 bases between. In germline, CDR1 is LNHNV, CDR2 YYDKDF (reference sequence).

The chain is built from TRBV28 and TRBJ1-5, with TRBD1 matching 7 bases. The CDR3 contains 14 residues. Germline V lookup: CDR1 MDHEN, CDR2 SYDVKM. V lost 6 bases to trimming and J lost 5 bases; unmatched junction nucleotides: 7. In DNA form, the CDR3 reads TGTGCCAGCAGCTTGACAGGGAGGTATCAGCCCCAGCATTTT. Translation: CASSLTGRYQPQHF.

The gene calls are TRBV5-1 and TRBJ2-7, with 8 bases that match TRBD1. The CDR3 spans 16 residues. Germline CDR1 reads SGHRS; CDR2 reads YFSETQ. V lost 2 bases to trimming and J lost 0 bases; unmatched junction nucleotides: 7. For the CDR3, the DNA is TGCGCCAGCAGCTTAGGTGGGACAGGCGGCTCCTACGAGCAGTACTTC. It encodes CASSLGGTGGSYEQYF.

This clone was picked up one time. The chain employs TRBV9 and TRBJ2-3; D unclear. CDR1 and CDR2 (germline): SGDLS, YYNGEE. V lost 0 bases and J lost 6, with 14 bases in between. The length of the CDR3 is 15 residues. The CDR3 loop reads CASSVDLGRPDTQYF. The CDR3 region has the DNA TGTGCCAGCAGCGTAGACCTTGGACGCCCCGATACGCAGTATTTT.

The rearrangement uses TRBV5-6 and TRBJ2-1, with D maybe TRBD1 (6 bases). Germline CDR1 SGHDT, CDR2 YYEEEE. V lost 3 bases and J lost 3, with 16 bases in between. The CDR3 extends over 16 amino acids. The CDR3 DNA reads TGTGCCAGCAGCTCCACCCGACAGGTTCTCTACAATGAGCAGTTCTTC. It encodes CASSSTRQVLYNEQFF.

The chain links TRBV6-4 to TRBJ2-3, with D possibly TRBD2 on 6 matching bases. This CDR3 has 14 amino acids. V was shortened by 3 bases and J by 2 bases, with 9 bases between the two germline ends. CDR1 is MRHNA and CDR2 is SNTAGT in the germline V gene. CDR3 in DNA: TGTGCCAGCAGTGAGGCTAGCGACACAGATACGCAGTATTTT. Amino acids: CASSEASDTDTQYF.